The 8 T cell receptor beta chains presented below share a single source sample, sequenced in a study of cytomegalovirus exposure and HLA in healthy donors. Measured with immunoSEQ multiplex PCR; TCRdb has only the in-frame clones, and not every one. The table includes around 150,000 clones, about 86% detected once. Sequencing input: PBMCs. The receptors here all came from a woman under 30 in good health and CMV-seronegative.

The genes are TRBV19 and TRBJ2-7; D is possibly TRBD1 (8 bases). The V and J ends lost 3 bases and 6 bases respectively, with 18 bases between them. The CDR3 loop spans 15 amino acids. Germline CDR1 LNHDA, CDR2 SQIVND (reference sequence). CDR3 residues: CASSMQQGGLTEQYF. The DNA of the CDR3 is TGTGCCAGTAGTATGCAACAGGGGGGGTTGACCGAGCAGTACTTC.

The table lists this clone with a few counts. The chain combines TRBV6-1 with TRBJ2-7, with D hard to call. V was clipped by 1 base and J by 2 bases, with 15 bases between them. Germline V gene sequence: CDR1 MNHNS, CDR2 SASEGT. This CDR3 has 16 residues. The CDR3 spells CASSEGRGALTYEQYF. The CDR3 nucleotides are TGTGCCAGCAGTGAAGGACGCGGTGCCCTTACCTACGAGCAGTACTTC.

The V and J genes are TRBV5-1 and TRBJ2-7; a possible D gene is TRBD2 (5 bases). V gave up 4 bases and J gave up 0 bases, with 11 bases separating them. CDR1 SGHRS and CDR2 YFSETQ come from the germline V gene. This CDR3 comprises 14 residues. The CDR3 reads CASSPGLVSYEQYF. The CDR3 region has the DNA TGCGCCAGCAGCCCCGGACTGGTCTCCTACGAGCAGTACTTC.

The chain has TRBV28 and TRBJ1-5; TRBD1 matches 7 bases. The J segment lost 3 bases and the V segment lost 0 bases, leaving 11 bases of the junction unmatched. This CDR3 is built from 18 residues. The germline gives CDR1 MDHEN, CDR2 SYDVKM. The CDR3 here is CASSLWVGMTGTNQPQHF. CDR3 sequence (DNA): TGTGCCAGCAGTTTATGGGTGGGCATGACAGGGACCAATCAGCCCCAGCATTTT.

This clone showed up just once. V usage is TRBV7-9 and J usage is TRBJ2-5, with D perhaps matching TRBD2 (5 bases). Germline V gene lookup returns CDR1 SEHNR and CDR2 FQNEAQ (reference sequence). The germline V and J ends were trimmed by 1 base and 4 bases, with 16 bases remaining between them. The CDR3 sequence is 16 residues long. CDR3 region: CASSLVAGRGGETQYF. CDR3 sequence (DNA): TGTGCCAGCAGCTTAGTTGCGGGTCGAGGCGGAGAGACCCAGTACTTC.

CDR3 protein: CASSPPTGATFNYGYTF. Written as DNA, the CDR3 is TGTGCCAGCTCACCCCCGACAGGGGCGACCTTTAACTATGGCTACACCTTC. This chain connects TRBV18 to TRBJ1-2, with 8 bases aligning to TRBD1. Germline lookup yields CDR1 KGHSH and CDR2 LQKENI. CDR3 length: 17 residues. The ends lost 3 bases at V and 1 base at J; junction bases unmatched: 10.

This chain links TRBV27 with TRBJ2-3; the D gene is possibly TRBD2 (5 bases). V shed 6 bases and J shed 0 bases, with 13 bases lying between them. Per germline, CDR1 MNHEY and CDR2 SMNVEV (reference sequence). The CDR3 consists of 15 residues. DNA of the CDR3: TGTGCCAGCAGACTGACGCGGGCTAGCACAGATACGCAGTATTTT. This codes for CASRLTRASTDTQYF.

The chain couples TRBV4-1 to TRBJ2-1; 10 bases fit TRBD2. Germline CDR1 is MGHRA and CDR2 is YSYEKL. The CDR3 length is 13 residues. The trim removed 2 bases at V and 10 bases at J, leaving 2 bases unmatched. The CDR3 coding sequence is TGCGCCAGCAGCCAAATGACTAGCGGGGAGCAGTTCTTC. Residues: CASSQMTSGEQFF.